The present entry profiles one T cell receptor beta chain with its context. Primers used in a second PCR of roughly 6 to 12 cycles were a sample-barcoded 5' primer and a J-beta primer mix. Tagging of each cDNA molecule was performed by a template-switch adaptor with 12 random nucleotides. TCRdb independently ran MiXCR on the 5' RACE reads; one entry per CDR3 protein. The table includes about 830,000 distinct CDR3 sequences, under 80% detected once. The source of the sample is a study of blood T cells in healthy people across ages. About the study: With template switching, about one barcoded beta molecule was captured per two T cells.

Germline CDR1 is MNHEY and CDR2 is SVGEGT. The CDR3 is 15 amino acids. J gave up 1 base and V 6 bases, and 7 bases lay outside the gene matches. Sequences were obtained from blood. This TCR was recovered from a man aged 25 to 40 in good health. The genes are TRBV6-2 or TRBV6-3 and TRBJ2-3, with 7 bases aligning to TRBD1. CDR3 coding DNA: TGTGCCAGCAGCTACGGGACAGAAGGCACAGATACGCAGTATTTT. Translated, it gives CASSYGTEGTDTQYF.